This TCR beta chain derives from a study of CD8+CD57+ T cells in acquired aplastic anemia. Before being chosen for sequencing, patients had shown CD8+CD57+ cell expansion by flow cytometry. Patient blood was sampled before any therapy had been received. This CDR3 contains 14 residues. From germline, CDR1 is SEHNR and CDR2 FQNEAQ (reference sequence). Deletions cut 2 bases from V and 5 bases from J, with 13 bases between. TCR beta VDJ and CDR3 profiling used genomic DNA as template. TCRdb itself ran the reads through MiXCR, one entry per CDR3 protein. The top ten clones hold around 45% of a sample with about 160,000 distinct CDR3 sequences, 65% to 75% of them seen once.

This clonotype was obtained from a human donor with aplastic anemia. What was sequenced was sorted CD4+, CD8+, or CD8+CD57+ T cells (not recorded which) from PBMCs. The rearrangement links TRBV7-9 to TRBJ2-7, with unresolved D. CDR3 DNA: TGTGCCAGCAGCTTAATGTTAGGGATCCACGAGCAGTACTTC. It specifies CASSLMLGIHEQYF.